This T cell receptor beta chain derives from a study of identical twins. TCRdb reanalysed the 5' RACE reads using MiXCR and keeps one entry per CDR3 protein. Of roughly 240,000 distinct CDR3 sequences in the sample, around 7% are singletons; the top ten hold approximately 3.7%. Germline CDR1 and CDR2: SGHVS and FQNEAQ. V lost 1 base and J 0 bases, leaving 8 bases between the germline ends. CDR3 length: 15 amino acids. Separately, the same data were catalogued under a study of yellow fever vaccine responses in identical twins.

The sequencing input was memory (CD45RO+) T cells sorted from blood. The sequence was obtained from a woman between 18 and 29 years old in good health. The chain has TRBV7-8 and TRBJ2-3; D remains unclear. The CDR3 bases are TGTGCCAGCAGCTTAGTTGTGTTTAGCACAGATACGCAGTATTTT. Its protein is CASSLVVFSTDTQYF.